Listed below are T cell receptor beta chains from one sample, sequenced in a study of T cell clones after liver transplantation. Profiling relied on immunoSEQ multiplex PCR, and the TCRdb table lists in-frame clones only, not all of them. The repertoire consists of about 120,000 clones, with less than 95% occurring once and the leading ten covering roughly 0.83%. The sequenced sample was CD4+ T cells from blood, obtained 12 months after liver transplant. These receptors all come from a human patient who received a liver transplant. The T cells may partly be graft donor cells. CDR3s include the opening cysteine and the closing phenylalanine or tryptophan. The D gene is left open where the match is weak. Clone size is shown for a subset of rows, as once, few, many or a class of expanded clone.

abundance	v_gene	d_gene	j_gene	CDR3aa	CDR3nt
NA	TRBV29-1	NA	TRBJ2-2	CSAGTPGELFF	TGCAGCGCGGGGACCCCCGGGGAGCTGTTTTTT
NA	TRBV30	TRBD1	TRBJ1-4	CAWSRTGATNEKLFF	TGTGCCTGGAGTCGGACAGGAGCAACTAATGAAAAACTGTTTTTT
NA	TRBV29-1	NA	TRBJ2-7	CSVIQASSPYEQYF	TGCAGCGTGATACAGGCCTCCTCTCCCTACGAGCAGTACTTC
once	TRBV29-1	NA	TRBJ2-7	CSVGVWGSTYEQYF	TGCAGCGTTGGGGTCTGGGGGTCCACCTACGAGCAGTACTTC
NA	TRBV19	TRBD2	TRBJ2-3	CASSTTSGSDTQYF	TGTGCCAGTAGTACGACTAGCGGGAGTGATACGCAGTATTTT
NA	TRBV4-3	TRBD1	TRBJ2-2	CASSLEITGGWTGELFF	TGCGCCAGCAGCCTAGAAATAACAGGGGGTTGGACCGGGGAGCTGTTTTTT
NA	TRBV6-4	TRBD1	TRBJ1-2	CASRPGQGVYGYTF	TGTGCCAGCAGACCCGGACAGGGTGTCTATGGCTACACCTTC
NA	TRBV19	TRBD2	TRBJ2-3	CASSPILAGVTDTQYF	TGTGCCAGTAGCCCTATCCTAGCGGGGGTCACAGATACGCAGTATTTT
once	TRBV7-2	NA	TRBJ1-1	CASSLSPRGGSEAFF	TGTGCCAGCAGCTTGTCGCCCAGGGGCGGCTCTGAAGCTTTCTTT
once	TRBV21-1	NA	TRBJ2-7	CASSKDGAFREVDEQYF	TGTGCCAGCAGCAAAGACGGGGCCTTCAGGGAGGTAGACGAGCAGTACTTC
NA	TRBV7-6	TRBD1	TRBJ2-7	CASSLARQGVGEQYF	TGTGCCAGCAGCTTAGCAAGACAGGGGGTTGGTGAGCAGTACTTC
once	TRBV19	TRBD1	TRBJ2-1	CASSGQGLGNEQFF	TGTGCCAGTAGTGGACAGGGCCTAGGAAATGAGCAGTTCTTC
NA	TRBV2	NA	TRBJ2-3	CASTGTDTQYF	TGTGCCAGCACGGGAACAGATACGCAGTATTTT
NA	TRBV4-2	TRBD1	TRBJ2-7	CASSQEGTGGGEQYF	TGTGCCAGCAGCCAAGAAGGGACAGGGGGCGGGGAGCAGTACTTC
NA	TRBV4-1	TRBD1	TRBJ1-2	CASSRPGQGLGNDGYTF	TGCGCCAGCAGCCGTCCCGGACAGGGTTTAGGTAACGATGGCTACACCTTC
NA	TRBV2	TRBD2	TRBJ2-7	CASTERGGGLEQYF	TGTGCCAGCACCGAGCGTGGGGGGGGTCTCGAGCAGTACTTC
NA	TRBV4-2	NA	TRBJ2-1	CASSQELHNEQFF	TGTGCCAGCAGCCAAGAGTTGCACAATGAGCAGTTCTTC
NA	TRBV6-1	TRBD1	TRBJ2-7	CASGTGQIAYEQYF	TGTGCCAGCGGGACAGGGCAAATTGCCTACGAGCAGTACTTC
NA	TRBV25-1	TRBD1	TRBJ1-1	CASSEPTTGDTEAFF	TGTGCCAGCAGTGAACCGACGACAGGGGACACTGAAGCTTTCTTT
NA	TRBV27	TRBD1	TRBJ1-3	CASSSQGLSGNTIYF	TGTGCCAGCAGTTCACAGGGGCTCTCTGGAAACACCATATATTTT
NA	TRBV30	NA	TRBJ1-3	CAWSVRRDGGLGNTIYF	TGTGCCTGGAGTGTACGAAGGGACGGGGGCCTTGGAAACACCATATATTTT
NA	TRBV5-1	NA	TRBJ2-3	CASVRGGSTDTQYF	TGCGCCAGCGTTAGAGGAGGGAGCACAGATACGCAGTATTTT
NA	TRBV19	NA	TRBJ2-2	CASSRDRGLTGELFF	TGTGCCAGTAGTAGAGACAGAGGCCTCACCGGGGAGCTGTTTTTT
NA	TRBV2	NA	TRBJ2-3	CASNRDRDTQYF	TGTGCCAGCAACCGGGACCGGGATACGCAGTATTTT
NA	TRBV9	NA	TRBJ2-3	CASSVVGDTQYF	TGTGCCAGCAGCGTAGTAGGGGATACGCAGTATTTT
NA	TRBV9	NA	TRBJ2-7	CASSVDYGPYEQYF	TGTGCCAGCAGCGTAGACTACGGGCCCTACGAGCAGTACTTC
many	TRBV14	TRBD2	TRBJ2-7	CASSQFPPRTSGIPEQYF	TGTGCCAGCAGCCAATTCCCCCCCAGGACTAGCGGGATACCCGAGCAGTACTTC
NA	TRBV28	NA	TRBJ1-5	CASSTRERPQHF	TGTGCCAGCAGTACTAGGGAACGGCCCCAGCATTTT
NA	TRBV5-4	TRBD2	TRBJ2-1	CASSLAAGGPSEQFF	TGTGCCAGCAGCTTGGCAGCGGGAGGGCCGAGTGAGCAGTTCTTC